This T cell receptor beta chain was documented in a study of blood T cell repertoires in COVID-19. Overall study: From the United States, Italy and Spain came samples of acute and convalescent COVID-19.

In the study's own analysis: Researchers report that nucleated cell counts were estimated from reference gene primer amplification. The repertoire was sequenced with immunoSEQ multiplex PCR; TCRdb's copy has only in-frame clones and lacks some. That table supplies the V and J calls and clone size; D and trimming were determined from the DNA. The sample has 270,000 or so clones, roughly nine tenths seen once. The TCR sequence derives from a woman in her twenties or thirties with COVID-19, enrolled during active disease. Sequencing was carried out using peripheral blood.

CDR3: CASSQLREGEQYF. As DNA, the CDR3 is TGTGCCAGCAGCCAACTAAGGGAGGGCGAGCAGTACTTC. The chain employs TRBV14 and TRBJ2-7; 7 bases line up with TRBD2. This CDR3 has 13 amino acids. Germline V gene sequence: CDR1 SGHDN, CDR2 FVKESK. Unmatched junction bases numbered 4, after V lost 2 bases and J lost 6 bases.